The 20 T cell receptor beta chains below were found in one sample sequenced in a study of T cells in Graves' hyperthyroidism and ophthalmopathy. Amplification of TCR beta CDR3 regions used RNA as the template. Researchers ran a first-round RT-PCR on the TCR CDR3 using the HTBI primer set. MiXCR, run by TCRdb on the multiplex PCR reads, gives a single entry per CDR3 protein. The table shows about 480,000 distinct CDR3 sequences, with around 15% occurring only once. Material: blood. All receptors come from a woman aged 18-29 years with Graves' hyperthyroidism.

The chain employs TRBV2 and TRBJ2-7; 8 bases agree with TRBD1. The V gene's germline CDR1 is SNHLY and CDR2 FYNNEI. The CDR3 extends over 16 amino acids. After removal of 6 bases from V and 5 bases from J, the junction contained 15 bases not matched to a gene. The CDR3 loop reads CASRPFSGQGRDEQYF. The CDR3 DNA follows: TGTGCCAGCAGACCATTCAGCGGACAGGGAAGGGACGAGCAGTACTTC.

This clonotype appeared many times. The rearrangement links TRBV5-4 to TRBJ2-5, with 13 bases lining up with TRBD2. V lost 7 bases and J lost 3; bases outside the gene matches: 6. This CDR3 is built from 15 residues. Germline-derived CDR1 and CDR2 are SGHNT and YYREEE (reference sequence). DNA of the CDR3: TGTGCCAGCCAGAGAACTAGCGGGAGGGAAGAGACCCAGTACTTC. Protein: CASQRTSGREETQYF.

This rearrangement joins TRBV24-1 to TRBJ2-1; D is undetermined. In germline, CDR1 is KGHDR, CDR2 SFDVKD. Trimming removed 1 base from V and 0 bases from J, with 9 bases in between. The CDR3 is made up of 16 amino acids. The CDR3 DNA sequence: TGTGCCACCAGTGATTTAAATGCGGACTCCTACAATGAGCAGTTCTTC. Amino acid sequence: CATSDLNADSYNEQFF.

This clonotype was picked up many times. The rearrangement joins TRBV19 to TRBJ2-2; D may be TRBD2 (6 bases). CDR1 LNHDA and CDR2 SQIVND come from the germline V gene (reference sequence). The CDR3 consists of 15 residues. CDR3 sequence: CAVGRPGVITGELFF. The CDR3 DNA sequence: TGTGCTGTGGGTCGTCCGGGAGTAATCACCGGGGAGCTGTTTTTT.

CDR3 sequence: CASSQSGRPTGELFF. The CDR3 coding sequence is TGCGCCAGCAGCCAAAGCGGGAGGCCCACCGGGGAGCTGTTTTTT. This chain uses TRBV4-1 with TRBJ2-2; TRBD2 aligns across 9 bases. The CDR3 runs 15 residues. V lost 2 bases to trimming and J lost 4 bases; unmatched junction nucleotides: 2. Germline V lookup: CDR1 MGHRA, CDR2 YSYEKL.

In this sample, this clonotype turned up a few times. The V and J genes are TRBV7-9 and TRBJ1-5, with D hard to call. The CDR3 length is 13 residues. Deletions cut 5 bases from V and 5 bases from J, with 10 bases between. The germline CDR1 and CDR2 sequences are SEHNR and FQNEAQ (reference sequence). The CDR3 region is CASSHGLDQPQHF. The CDR3, as DNA: TGTGCCAGCAGCCACGGTTTAGATCAGCCCCAGCATTTT.

This clonotype was seen a handful of times. The V and J genes are TRBV7-8 and TRBJ2-3; 9 nucleotides line up with TRBD2. The germline gives CDR1 SGHVS, CDR2 FQNEAQ. The trim removed 1 base at V and 8 bases at J, leaving 4 bases unmatched. The CDR3 totals 14 residues. CDR3 sequence: CASSLVAGGGTQYF. The DNA of the CDR3 is TGTGCCAGCAGCTTAGTCGCGGGAGGGGGTACGCAGTATTTT.

This clonotype turned up a few times. This chain connects TRBV2 to TRBJ1-5; D unclear. Germline V gives CDR1 SNHLY, CDR2 FYNNEI. V lost 2 bases and J 0 bases, leaving 8 bases between the germline ends. The CDR3 contains 15 residues. CDR3 bases: TGTGCCAGCAGTGAATACGGCTATAGCAATCAGCCCCAGCATTTT. It codes for CASSEYGYSNQPQHF.

This clonotype was counted between two and nine times. The chain has TRBV4-1 and TRBJ2-5, with D possibly matching TRBD1 (5 bases). The germline CDR1 and CDR2 sequences are MGHRA and YSYEKL. This CDR3 has 13 amino acids. The V end lost 0 bases, the J end lost 13 bases, and 15 bases lay between the germline ends. The CDR3 is CASSQDPGIPGYF. The CDR3 bases are TGCGCCAGCAGCCAAGATCCAGGGATACCGGGGTACTTC.

The V call is TRBV15, the J call TRBJ2-6; D may be TRBD1 (5 bases). Germline CDR1 LNHNV, CDR2 YYDKDF (reference sequence). Trimming took 2 bases from V and 2 from J, leaving 16 bases between them. The CDR3 runs to 18 residues. Here the CDR3 DNA reads TGTGCCACCAGCAGATATTCAGGGTTAGCTCCTGGGGCCAACGTCCTGACTTTC. Protein sequence: CATSRYSGLAPGANVLTF.

A remark on this clonotype: A much larger clone differs by one base, so this may be a read error. The chain recombines TRBV18 with TRBJ2-1, with D tentatively TRBD1 or TRBD2 (6 bases each). Germline values: CDR1 KGHSH, CDR2 LQKENI. The CDR3 is made up of 17 amino acids. As DNA, the CDR3 is TGTGCCAGCTCACCACCGTCGGGGGCAAGCTCCTACAATGAGCAGCTCTTC. This translates into CASSPPSGASSYNEQLF.

This clonotype was recorded many times. The V call is TRBV30, the J call TRBJ2-5; D gene uncertain. The CDR3 totals 14 residues. The V and J ends lost 0 bases and 4 bases respectively, with 12 bases between them. Germline CDR1 and CDR2: GTSNPN and SVGIG (reference sequence). CDR3 in amino acids: CAWSVPWRIETQYF. In DNA, the CDR3 is TGTGCCTGGAGTGTACCGTGGAGAATAGAGACCCAGTACTTC.

V is TRBV12-5 and J is TRBJ2-7; TRBD1 matches at 8 bases. There are 18 residues in the CDR3. Germline CDR1 reads LGHNT; CDR2 reads FRNRAP. V lost 5 bases and J lost 1; bases outside the gene matches: 16. The CDR3 reads CASGLPPDRGLRSYEQYF. CDR3 bases: TGTGCTAGTGGTCTACCTCCAGACAGGGGTCTGAGATCCTACGAGCAGTACTTC. Based on the CDR3 plus reference TRBV12-5 and TRBJ2-7, the full variable domain is DARVTQTPRHKVTEMGQEVTMRCQPILGHNTVFWYRQTMMQGLELLAYFRNRAPLDDSGMPKDRFSAEMPDATLATLKIQPSEPRDSAVYFCASGLPPDRGLRSYEQYFGPGTRLTVT.

This clonotype was counted many times. This chain connects TRBV11-3 to TRBJ2-3, with no clear D. Germline CDR1 is SGHNT and CDR2 is YENEEA. V was trimmed by 5 bases and J by 1 base, leaving 22 bases between them. The CDR3 runs 18 residues. CDR3 coding DNA: TGTGCCAGCAGCCCTACCGGCGCAATGGGCACTCGCACAGATACGCAGTATTTT. Protein sequence: CASSPTGAMGTRTDTQYF.

This clonotype was seen repeatedly, ten times or more. The gene calls are TRBV7-3 and TRBJ1-5; D is undetermined. The CDR3 consists of 15 residues. Germline CDR1 and CDR2: SGHTA and FQGTGA. V shed 2 bases and J shed 3 bases, with 11 bases lying between them. CDR3 sequence reads: CASSLRHGFNQPQHF. The CDR3 DNA reads as TGTGCCAGCAGCTTACGGCACGGATTCAATCAGCCCCAGCATTTT.

This clonotype was found a few times. V and J are TRBV11-2 and TRBJ2-1; 9 bases are a match to TRBD2. V gave up 1 base and J gave up 4 bases; unmatched junction bases: 5. The CDR3 totals 16 residues. CDR1 and CDR2 (germline): SGHAT, FQNNGV. CDR3 residues: CASSLGGAGGYNEQFF. The CDR3 nucleotides read TGTGCCAGCAGCTTAGGGGGCGCGGGAGGGTACAATGAGCAGTTCTTC.

On this clonotype itself: An end of the junction does not agree with germline; a read error may underlie this. The rearrangement joins TRBV7-9 to TRBJ1-1; D is undetermined. The CDR3 totals 12 residues. CDR1 and CDR2 from the germline V gene are SEHNR and FQNEAQ (reference sequence). This CDR3 reads CASSLGNTKAFF. In DNA, the CDR3 is TGTGCCAGCAGCTTGGGGAACACTAAAGCTTTCTTT.

In its sample, this clonotype was seen many times. This rearrangement joins TRBV6-1 to TRBJ2-1; 13 bases agree with TRBD2. This CDR3 spans 16 amino acids. V was clipped by 7 bases and J by 9 bases; unmatched bases: 12. In germline, CDR1 is MNHNS, CDR2 SASEGT. CDR3 region: CASTEDRGTSGTEQFF. CDR3 coding DNA: TGTGCCAGCACCGAGGACAGGGGGACTAGCGGGACTGAGCAGTTCTTC.

The CDR3 protein is CATSVSSEFYNEQFF. The CDR3 coding sequence is TGTGCCACCAGTGTAAGTTCGGAGTTCTACAATGAGCAGTTCTTC. V is TRBV24-1 and J is TRBJ2-1; no definite D call. The V and J ends lost 5 bases and 3 bases respectively, with 13 bases between them. Germline CDR1 is KGHDR and CDR2 is SFDVKD. The length of the CDR3 is 15 residues.

This clonotype was seen at least ten times. The chain combines TRBV7-9 with TRBJ2-5; D is unresolved. Between the trimmed V and J ends, which lost 1 base and 1 base, there was a span of 7 bases. This CDR3 comprises 14 residues. Germline loops: CDR1 SEHNR, CDR2 FQNEAQ (reference sequence). The CDR3 here is CASSLGAVQETQYF. The CDR3 DNA reads TGTGCCAGCAGCTTAGGTGCAGTCCAAGAGACCCAGTACTTC.